This TCR beta chain was identified during a study of cytomegalovirus exposure and HLA in healthy donors. Both 60 Vbeta primers and 13 Jbeta primers went into the PCR. Profiled with immunoSEQ multiplex PCR; TCRdb holds only in-frame clones, not every one. The sample includes roughly 150,000 clones, approximately 81% of them seen just once. This CDR3 comprises 17 residues. The V gene lost 7 bases and the J gene lost 3 bases, with 21 bases spanning the gap. CDR1 and CDR2 from the germline V gene are MDHEN and SYDVKM. Donors consisted of healthy bone marrow donors. Nominal health characterized the donors when sampled, though unrecorded immune exposures were likely. Study-wide results and caveats: In all likelihood, a cluster of highly shared sequence variants was a sequencing artifact. Highest at DRB1 and lowest at HLA-C, TCR association rates differed among HLA loci in a later analysis.

Details on this clone: Its antigen is not identified.

V and J are TRBV28 and TRBJ1-4, with unresolved D. Material for sequencing was PBMCs. This TCR was recovered from a woman aged 18-29 years in good health and CMV-seronegative. For the CDR3, the DNA is TGTGCCAGCACATCCTGGACGGTCCAACTAGCTAATGAAAAACTGTTTTTT. Its protein product is CASTSWTVQLANEKLFF.